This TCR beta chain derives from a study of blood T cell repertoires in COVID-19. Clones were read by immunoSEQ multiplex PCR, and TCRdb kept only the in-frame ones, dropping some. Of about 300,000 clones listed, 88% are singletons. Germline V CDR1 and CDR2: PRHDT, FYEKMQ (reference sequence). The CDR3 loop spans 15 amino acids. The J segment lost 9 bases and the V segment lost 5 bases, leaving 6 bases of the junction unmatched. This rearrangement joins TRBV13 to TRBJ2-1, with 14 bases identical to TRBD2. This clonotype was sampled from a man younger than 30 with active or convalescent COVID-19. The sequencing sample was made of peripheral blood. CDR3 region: CASSRLAGGSVEQFF. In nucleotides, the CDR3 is TGTGCCAGCAGCCGACTAGCGGGGGGGAGCGTTGAGCAGTTCTTC.